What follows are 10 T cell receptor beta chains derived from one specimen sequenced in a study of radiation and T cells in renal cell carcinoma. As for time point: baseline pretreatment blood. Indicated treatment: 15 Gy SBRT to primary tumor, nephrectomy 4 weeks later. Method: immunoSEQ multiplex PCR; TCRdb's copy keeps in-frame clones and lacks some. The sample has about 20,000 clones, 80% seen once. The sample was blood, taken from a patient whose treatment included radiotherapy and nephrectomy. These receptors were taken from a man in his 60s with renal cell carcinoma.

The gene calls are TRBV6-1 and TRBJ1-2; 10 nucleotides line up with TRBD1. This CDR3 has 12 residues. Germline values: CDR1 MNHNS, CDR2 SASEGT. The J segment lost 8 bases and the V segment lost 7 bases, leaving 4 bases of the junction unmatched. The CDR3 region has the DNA TGTGCCAGCACGGGACAGGGGAGGGGCTACACCTTC. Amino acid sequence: CASTGQGRGYTF.

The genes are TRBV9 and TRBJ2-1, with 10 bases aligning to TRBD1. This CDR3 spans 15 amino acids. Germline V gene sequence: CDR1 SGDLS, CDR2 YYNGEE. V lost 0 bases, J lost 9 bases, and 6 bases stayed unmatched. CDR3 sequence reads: CASSVVGQGGGEQFF. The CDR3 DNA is TGTGCCAGCAGCGTAGTTGGACAGGGGGGAGGTGAGCAGTTCTTC.

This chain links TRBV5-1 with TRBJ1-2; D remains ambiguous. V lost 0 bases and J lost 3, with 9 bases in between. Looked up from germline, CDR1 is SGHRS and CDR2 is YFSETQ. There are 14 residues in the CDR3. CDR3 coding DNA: TGCGCCAGCAGCTTGGCGGCGTTCGACTATGGCTACACCTTC. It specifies CASSLAAFDYGYTF.

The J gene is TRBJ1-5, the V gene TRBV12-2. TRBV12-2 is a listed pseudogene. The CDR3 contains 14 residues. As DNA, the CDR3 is TGTGCAAGTCGCCCAGCCGACCCGGAGCAGCCCCAGCATTTT. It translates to CASRPADPEQPQHF.

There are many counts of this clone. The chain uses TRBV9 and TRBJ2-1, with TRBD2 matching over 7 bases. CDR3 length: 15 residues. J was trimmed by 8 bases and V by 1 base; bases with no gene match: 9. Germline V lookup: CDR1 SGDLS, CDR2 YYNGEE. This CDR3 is CASSVTAGVLHEQFF. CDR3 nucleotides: TGTGCCAGCAGCGTAACCGCGGGAGTTCTCCATGAGCAGTTCTTC.

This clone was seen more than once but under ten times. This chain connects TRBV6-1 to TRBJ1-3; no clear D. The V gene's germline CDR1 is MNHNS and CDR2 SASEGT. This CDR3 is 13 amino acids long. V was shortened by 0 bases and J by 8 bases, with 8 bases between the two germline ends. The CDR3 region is CASSEALGYTIYF. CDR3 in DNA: TGTGCCAGCAGTGAAGCGCTTGGTTACACCATATATTTT.

CDR3 DNA sequence: TGTGCCAGCAGTGAACGGGGCAGGGGGCTACAGGGCACTGAAGCTTTCTTT. Amino acids: CASSERGRGLQGTEAFF. The chain has TRBV6-1 and TRBJ1-1, with 8 bases that match TRBD1. The V and J ends lost 2 bases and 4 bases, in that order; junction bases with no gene match: 12. The CDR3 has 17 amino acids. CDR1 and CDR2 (germline): MNHNS, SASEGT.

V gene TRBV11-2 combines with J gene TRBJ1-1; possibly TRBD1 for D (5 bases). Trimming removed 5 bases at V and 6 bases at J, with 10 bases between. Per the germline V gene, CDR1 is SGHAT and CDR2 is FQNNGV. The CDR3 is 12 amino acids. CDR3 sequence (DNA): TGTGCCAGCAGCGGGAGACAGCCTGAAGCTTTCTTT. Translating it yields CASSGRQPEAFF.

The CDR3 loop is CSVEGGDRYTDTQYF. DNA for the CDR3: TGCAGCGTTGAGGGGGGGGACAGATACACAGATACGCAGTATTTT. J is TRBJ2-3 and V is TRBV29-1; perhaps D is TRBD1 or TRBD2 (7 bases each). Germline V lookup: CDR1 SQVTM, CDR2 ANQGSEA. V was trimmed by 3 bases and J by 2 bases, leaving 15 bases between them. CDR3 size: 15 residues.

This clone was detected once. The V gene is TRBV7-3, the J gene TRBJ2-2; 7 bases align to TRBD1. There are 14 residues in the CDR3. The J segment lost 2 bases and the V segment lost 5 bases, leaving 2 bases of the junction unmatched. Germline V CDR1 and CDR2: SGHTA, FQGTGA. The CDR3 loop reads CASSRDSNTGELFF. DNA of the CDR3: TGTGCCAGCAGCCGGGACAGTAACACCGGGGAGCTGTTTTTT.